The entry that follows covers one T cell receptor (beta chain) sequence. The same CDR3 arises from other DNA sequences in this sample as well. Sequencing was performed with immunoSEQ multiplex PCR; in TCRdb, only in-frame clones are kept and a portion is missing. The sample yields about 1.4 million clones, 96% seen once. The data belong to a study of shared clonotypes between healthy human individuals. Looked up from germline, CDR1 is SGDLS and CDR2 is YYNGEE. CDR3 length: 13 amino acids. V shed 0 bases and J shed 8 bases, with 8 bases lying between them. The chain uses TRBV9 and TRBJ2-2, with no clear D. The specimen was naive CD4+ T cells sorted from blood. The sample's subset: CD45RA+ positively selected. The source is a man aged 30-40 years in good health. CDR3 sequence (DNA): TGTGCCAGCAGCGTAGTCGGAGCGGGGGAGCTGTTTTTT. Protein product: CASSVVGAGELFF.